The 29 T cell receptor beta chains below come from one sample, sequenced in a study of PD-1 blockade in classical Hodgkin lymphoma. Sequencing used immunoSEQ multiplex PCR; TCRdb keeps in-frame clones, though not all of them. The sample shows 6,000 to 7,500 clones, 82% of them seen only once. Time point specified: cycle 4 day 1 (C4D1), after about 6 weeks of nivolumab. Every patient was affected by relapse after autologous stem cell transplantation, while exposure to brentuximab vedotin was not uniform. This specimen was peripheral blood mononuclear cells (PBMCs), taken before the fourth cycle of nivolumab. The receptors shown here come from a human donor with classical Hodgkin lymphoma.

The J gene is TRBJ2-3, the V gene TRBV5-6; 11 bases match TRBD2. Unmatched junction bases numbered 10, after V lost 1 base and J lost 3 bases. The CDR3 loop spans 18 amino acids. CDR1 SGHDT and CDR2 YYEEEE come from the germline V gene. The DNA for the CDR3 is TGTGCCAGCAGCTTGTTTAGAGCTAGCGGGGGGAATACAGATACGCAGTATTTT. As protein: CASSLFRASGGNTDTQYF.

The V call is TRBV19, the J call TRBJ1-3, with unresolved D. The V gene lost 3 bases and the J gene lost 3 bases, with 21 bases spanning the gap. Germline-derived CDR1 and CDR2 are LNHDA and SQIVND (reference sequence). The CDR3 extends over 18 amino acids. CDR3 region: CASSISRSEPASGNTIYF. As DNA, the CDR3 is TGTGCCAGTAGTATTTCGCGCTCCGAACCGGCGAGTGGAAACACCATATATTTT.

This rearrangement joins TRBV5-6 to TRBJ2-7, with 8 bases fitting TRBD1. This CDR3 has 14 amino acids. Germline loops: CDR1 SGHDT, CDR2 YYEEEE. Trimming cost V 4 bases and J 2 bases; bases outside gene matches: 5. CDR3 amino acids: CASSGAGGPYEQYF. The CDR3 nucleotides are TGTGCCAGCAGCGGGGCAGGGGGCCCCTACGAGCAGTACTTC.

The chain carries TRBV6-5 and TRBJ1-5; D is perhaps TRBD1 (5 bases). CDR1 and CDR2 (germline): MNHEY, SVGAGI. The CDR3 sequence is 14 residues long. Deletions cut 6 bases from V and 4 bases from J, with 13 bases between. DNA of the CDR3: TGTGCCAGCAGGCAGGGTCAGACTAATCAGCCCCAGCATTTT. As protein: CASRQGQTNQPQHF.

V and J are TRBV5-1 and TRBJ1-1; 7 nucleotides line up with TRBD1. V shed 4 bases and J 6 bases; nucleotides not matched to a gene: 18. The V gene's germline CDR1 is SGHRS and CDR2 YFSETQ. The length of the CDR3 is 17 residues. The CDR3 DNA is TGCGCCAGCAGCGAGACAGGGAGTTGGATTCAAGATTCTGAAGCTTTCTTT. As protein: CASSETGSWIQDSEAFF.

This chain links TRBV5-5 with TRBJ1-1, with D unclear. The V and J ends lost 3 bases and 2 bases respectively, with 14 bases between them. CDR3 length: 15 amino acids. The germline gives CDR1 SGHKS, CDR2 YYEKEE (reference sequence). CDR3 in DNA: TGTGCCAGCAGCTCCCAACTACCACAAAACACTGAAGCTTTCTTT. Translated, it gives CASSSQLPQNTEAFF.

The gene calls are TRBV12-5 and TRBJ2-3, with TRBD2 matching over 16 bases. Trimming took 0 bases from V and 5 from J; bases not matched to a gene: 17. Germline lookup yields CDR1 LGHNT and CDR2 FRNRAP. CDR3 length: 22 residues. For the CDR3, the DNA is TGTGCTAGTGGTTTGGTACCCCCGGGACTAGCGGGGGGGCGAGTGGATTTAGATACGCAGTATTTT. Protein: CASGLVPPGLAGGRVDLDTQYF.

The chain combines TRBV21-1 with TRBJ2-2; the table's D call, TRBD1, was not checked against the DNA. TRBV21-1 is a documented pseudogene. This CDR3 contains 18 residues. CDR3 residues: CASLLTGVARVDTGELFF. The CDR3 bases are TGTGCCAGCTTATTGACAGGGGTGGCACGGGTGGACACCGGGGAGCTGTTTTTT.

The DNA for the CDR3 is TGTGCCAGCAGTGAAAACCCCTGGGGTAGCTGGGCGGCAGATACGCAGTATTTT. Protein sequence: CASSENPWGSWAADTQYF. The J gene is TRBJ2-3, the V gene TRBV6-1, with unresolved D. The CDR3 has 18 residues. Germline CDR1 MNHNS, CDR2 SASEGT. Trimming took 2 bases from V and 4 from J, leaving 22 bases between them.

V gene TRBV18 combines with J gene TRBJ2-7; 8 bases fit TRBD2. CDR1 and CDR2 from the germline V gene are KGHSH and LQKENI. The CDR3 is made up of 14 amino acids. V was pared by 2 bases and J by 5 bases, with 5 bases of the junction left unmatched. The CDR3 protein is CASSPTGGGDEQYF. DNA for the CDR3: TGTGCCAGCTCACCAACGGGGGGGGGCGACGAGCAGTACTTC. Based on the CDR3 plus reference TRBV18 and TRBJ2-7, the full variable domain is NAGVMQNPRHLVRRRGQEARLRCSPMKGHSHVYWYRQLPEEGLKFMVYLQKENIIDESGMPKERFSAEFPKEGPSILRIQQVVRGDSAAYFCASSPTGGGDEQYFGPGTRLTVT.

The chain is built from TRBV28 and TRBJ1-6, with a weak D call TRBD1 (5 bases). Trimming took 8 bases from V and 3 from J, leaving 14 bases between them. Per germline, CDR1 MDHEN and CDR2 SYDVKM. The CDR3 is 15 residues long. The CDR3 DNA reads TGTGCCAGCCTTAGAGGGGAACTCTATAATTCACCCCTCCACTTT. The encoded protein is CASLRGELYNSPLHF.

This rearrangement joins TRBV5-1 to TRBJ2-2; 9 nucleotides align to TRBD1. CDR1 and CDR2 from the germline V gene are SGHRS and YFSETQ. V shed 1 base, J shed 6 bases, and the junction held 7 bases outside the gene matches. This CDR3 is 16 amino acids long. DNA of the CDR3: TGCGCCAGCAGCTTGTCGGGACAGGGTGGGGCCGGGGAGCTGTTTTTT. Protein product: CASSLSGQGGAGELFF.

This chain joins TRBV19 and TRBJ2-7; D is ambiguous. The CDR3 sequence is 15 residues long. In germline, CDR1 is LNHDA, CDR2 SQIVND (reference sequence). The germline V and J ends were trimmed by 5 bases and 2 bases, with 16 bases remaining between them. CDR3 sequence reads: CASSPRVFDPYEQYF. In DNA form, the CDR3 reads TGTGCCAGTAGTCCAAGGGTATTCGACCCCTACGAGCAGTACTTC.

There are a few counts of this clone. A far larger clone is just one base off, so this is likely a read error. The J gene is TRBJ2-1, the V gene TRBV27; no clear D. CDR1 and CDR2 (germline): MNHEY, SMNVEV (reference sequence). The length of the CDR3 is 11 residues. Trimming shortened V by 5 bases and J by 8 bases, and 7 bases separated the two germline ends. The CDR3 DNA follows: TGTGCCAGCAGTCCTGGGGATGAGCAGTTCTTC. This translates into CASSPGDEQFF.

The J gene is TRBJ2-3, the V gene TRBV19, with D possibly called TRBD1 or TRBD2 (5 bases each). The CDR3 runs to 15 residues. V was shortened by 2 bases and J by 2 bases, with 11 bases between the two germline ends. Germline CDR1 LNHDA, CDR2 SQIVND (reference sequence). The chain's CDR3 is CASSIFRGLTDTQYF. The CDR3 DNA is TGTGCCAGTAGTATATTCCGGGGCCTCACAGATACGCAGTATTTT. Based on the CDR3 plus reference TRBV19 and TRBJ2-3, the full variable domain is DGGITQSPKYLFRKEGQNVTLSCEQNLNHDAMYWYRQDPGQGLRLIYYSQIVNDFQKGDIAEGYSVSREKKESFPLTVTSAQKNPTAFYLCASSIFRGLTDTQYFGPGTRLTVL.

This sequence joins TRBV9 and TRBJ2-2, with a possible D match to TRBD1 (6 bases). Germline lookup yields CDR1 SGDLS and CDR2 YYNGEE. Trimming pared 2 bases from V and 1 base from J, leaving 6 bases between. The CDR3 runs to 14 residues. CDR3 in DNA: TGTGCCAGCAGCGTGGGACAGAACACCGGGGAGCTGTTTTTT. Translation: CASSVGQNTGELFF.

This clone was seen only a few times. V usage is TRBV12-5 and J usage is TRBJ1-1, with D perhaps matching TRBD1 (6 bases). The CDR3 consists of 15 residues. Deletions cut 0 bases from V and 5 bases from J, with 13 bases between. The germline V gene encodes CDR1 LGHNT and CDR2 FRNRAP. The CDR3 loop reads CASGLVGGGRTEAFF. CDR3 in DNA: TGTGCTAGTGGTTTGGTAGGGGGGGGCCGAACTGAAGCTTTCTTT. The full variable domain, in which reference TRBV12-5 and TRBJ1-1 provide the parts outside the CDR3, is DARVTQTPRHKVTEMGQEVTMRCQPILGHNTVFWYRQTMMQGLELLAYFRNRAPLDDSGMPKDRFSAEMPDATLATLKIQPSEPRDSAVYFCASGLVGGGRTEAFFGQGTRLTVV.

The rearrangement links TRBV7-8 to TRBJ1-1; tentative D call: TRBD1 (6 bases). Germline-derived CDR1 and CDR2 are SGHVS and FQNEAQ. This CDR3 contains 14 residues. Between the trimmed V and J ends, which lost 3 bases and 0 bases, there was a span of 8 bases. CDR3 amino acids: CASSFRGLNTEAFF. Here the CDR3 DNA reads TGTGCCAGCAGCTTCAGGGGATTGAACACTGAAGCTTTCTTT.

The gene calls are TRBV30 and TRBJ2-1; D unclear. This CDR3 has 12 residues. The germline CDR1 and CDR2 sequences are GTSNPN and SVGIG (reference sequence). Trimming stripped 3 bases from V and 6 bases from J, with 9 bases between. As DNA, the CDR3 is TGTGCCTGGAGCTTAGTGGGCAATGAGCAGTTCTTC. Encoded protein: CAWSLVGNEQFF.

The rearrangement joins TRBV6-1 to TRBJ2-3; 12 nucleotides line up with TRBD2. The trim removed 2 bases at V and 6 bases at J, leaving 9 bases unmatched. The length of the CDR3 is 17 residues. The germline gives CDR1 MNHNS, CDR2 SASEGT. CDR3 nucleotide sequence: TGTGCCAGCAGTGAACGAACTAGCGGGGGGCTTAGGGATACGCAGTATTTT. It specifies CASSERTSGGLRDTQYF.

V and J are TRBV15 and TRBJ2-7, with D possibly TRBD1 on 5 matching bases. Per germline, CDR1 LNHNV and CDR2 YYDKDF (reference sequence). This CDR3 comprises 15 residues. V lost 0 bases, J lost 5 bases, and 14 bases lay in between. The CDR3 loop reads CATSRDGAGLDEQYF. In DNA, the CDR3 is TGTGCCACCAGCAGAGATGGTGCAGGGTTGGACGAGCAGTACTTC.

This clone was picked up one time. J is TRBJ2-2 and V is TRBV4-3, with 7 nucleotides matching TRBD2. Germline loops: CDR1 LGHNA, CDR2 YSLEER. J lost 8 bases, V lost 1 base, and 7 bases had no gene match. The CDR3 length is 15 residues. The CDR3 is CASSQGPLAAGELFF. In DNA, the CDR3 is TGCGCCAGCAGCCAAGGACCGCTAGCGGCGGGGGAGCTGTTTTTT.

The chain uses TRBV9 and TRBJ2-2; 9 positions match TRBD1. The ends lost 3 bases at V and 6 bases at J; junction bases unmatched: 9. The CDR3 sequence is 16 residues long. CDR1 is SGDLS, CDR2 YYNGEE, per germline. The CDR3 nucleotides are TGTGCCAGCAGCGCGCCGGGACAGGGAGGCCCCGGGGAGCTGTTTTTT. This encodes CASSAPGQGGPGELFF. Using reference TRBV9 and TRBJ2-2 for the parts outside the CDR3, the full variable domain is DSGVTQTPKHLITATGQRVTLRCSPRSGDLSVYWYQQSLDQGLQFLIQYYNGEERAKGNILERFSAQQFPDLHSELNLSSLELGDSALYFCASSAPGQGGPGELFFGEGSRLTVL.

This clone was seen just once. V usage is TRBV5-1 and J usage is TRBJ1-4, with unresolved D. Trimming took off 0 bases at V and 0 bases at J, with 3 bases between the two ends. This CDR3 has 14 residues. The V gene's germline CDR1 is SGHRS and CDR2 YFSETQ. In DNA, the CDR3 is TGCGCCAGCAGCTTGGGGGCAACTAATGAAAAACTGTTTTTT. Translation: CASSLGATNEKLFF.

The V and J genes are TRBV5-1 and TRBJ1-2; no clear D. Trimming shortened V by 0 bases and J by 0 bases, and 12 bases separated the two germline ends. The CDR3 covers 16 residues. From germline, CDR1 is SGHRS and CDR2 YFSETQ. CDR3 in amino acids: CASSLASAATNYGYTF. CDR3 DNA: TGCGCCAGCAGCTTGGCCTCGGCCGCCACTAACTATGGCTACACCTTC.

The rearrangement links TRBV4-1 to TRBJ2-3, with D hard to call. Germline CDR1 MGHRA, CDR2 YSYEKL. V was cut by 3 bases and J by 4 bases, with 5 bases left in between. CDR3 length equals 12 residues. The CDR3 spells CASSHYPDTQYF. CDR3 nucleotides: TGCGCCAGCAGCCATTACCCAGATACGCAGTATTTT.

This clone was counted a single time. The chain uses TRBV27 and TRBJ1-1; D not resolved. CDR1 and CDR2 (germline): MNHEY, SMNVEV (reference sequence). The CDR3 is 14 amino acids. V shed 7 bases and J shed 5 bases, with 17 bases lying between them. The CDR3 reads CASTPGWGGTEAFF. Here the CDR3 DNA reads TGTGCCAGCACTCCAGGTTGGGGTGGGACTGAAGCTTTCTTT.

The rearrangement links TRBV18 to TRBJ1-1; 9 positions match TRBD1. Germline CDR1 is KGHSH and CDR2 is LQKENI. V lost 4 bases, J lost 5 bases, and 11 bases stayed unmatched. The CDR3 contains 16 residues. CDR3 sequence: CASSLQRTGVGTEAFF. The CDR3 DNA sequence: TGTGCCAGCTCACTGCAGAGGACAGGGGTGGGGACTGAAGCTTTCTTT. Drawing the rest from reference TRBV18 and TRBJ1-1, the complete variable domain is NAGVMQNPRHLVRRRGQEARLRCSPMKGHSHVYWYRQLPEEGLKFMVYLQKENIIDESGMPKERFSAEFPKEGPSILRIQQVVRGDSAAYFCASSLQRTGVGTEAFFGQGTRLTVV.

The chain uses TRBV6-5 and TRBJ2-3; maybe TRBD2 (6 bases). Germline CDR1 MNHEY, CDR2 SVGAGI. Trimming shortened V by 3 bases and J by 8 bases, and 15 bases separated the two germline ends. There are 14 residues in the CDR3. The CDR3 is CASSYSGTSLTQYF. In nucleotides, the CDR3 is TGTGCCAGCAGTTATTCTGGGACTTCCCTTACGCAGTATTTT.